Below, 5 T cell receptor beta chains from the same sample are listed, as sequenced in a study of blood T cell repertoires in COVID-19. Method: immunoSEQ multiplex PCR; TCRdb's copy keeps in-frame clones and lacks some. The data show 200,000 to 250,000 clones, roughly 85% seen once. Sequenced material: PBMCs or T cells enriched from blood (not recorded which). The receptor set was obtained from a woman between 35 and 50 years old who had been exposed to COVID-19.

This clone showed up just a few times. The genes are TRBV7-2 and TRBJ1-3, with D possibly being TRBD1 (5 bases). Trimming took 2 bases from V and 4 from J, leaving 18 bases between them. The CDR3 length is 17 residues. From germline, CDR1 is SGHTA and CDR2 FQGNSA. The chain's CDR3 is CASSLRAGSISGNTIYF. The DNA for the CDR3 is TGTGCCAGCAGCTTACGGGCAGGGTCAATCTCAGGAAACACCATATATTTT.

The gene calls are TRBV7-9 and TRBJ2-1; D is uncertain. V was cut by 2 bases and J by 6 bases, with 11 bases left in between. This CDR3 is built from 14 residues. CDR1 is SEHNR and CDR2 is FQNEAQ in the germline V gene (reference sequence). In DNA, the CDR3 is TGTGCCAGCAGCTTACTAACTGCTTTCAATGAGCAGTTCTTC. As protein: CASSLLTAFNEQFF.

The gene calls are TRBV28 and TRBJ2-7; 7 bases map to TRBD2. Germline CDR1 and CDR2: MDHEN and SYDVKM. The CDR3 is 13 residues long. Germline trimming cut 4 bases from V and 4 bases from J; bases unmatched to any gene: 4. CDR3 DNA: TGTGCCAGCAGTTCGACTAGCCCTTACGAGCAGTACTTC. It encodes CASSSTSPYEQYF.

This chain joins TRBV3-1 (or the pseudogene TRBV3-2) and TRBJ1-2; D might be TRBD1 (6 bases). V was cut by 4 bases and J by 7 bases, with 13 bases left in between. CDR1 and CDR2 from the germline V gene are LGHDT and YNNKEL (reference sequence). This CDR3 region has 13 residues. The CDR3 reads CASSLRTVVGYTF. CDR3 bases: TGTGCCAGCAGCCTCCGGACAGTAGTTGGCTACACCTTC.

J is TRBJ1-3 and V is TRBV4-1; weak D call: TRBD1 (5 bases). CDR1 is MGHRA and CDR2 is YSYEKL in the germline V gene. Between the trimmed V and J ends, which lost 1 base and 3 bases, there was a span of 7 bases. The CDR3 is made up of 14 amino acids. DNA of the CDR3: TGCGCCAGCAGCCAAGGTACAGGTGGAAACACCATATATTTT. Its protein product is CASSQGTGGNTIYF.